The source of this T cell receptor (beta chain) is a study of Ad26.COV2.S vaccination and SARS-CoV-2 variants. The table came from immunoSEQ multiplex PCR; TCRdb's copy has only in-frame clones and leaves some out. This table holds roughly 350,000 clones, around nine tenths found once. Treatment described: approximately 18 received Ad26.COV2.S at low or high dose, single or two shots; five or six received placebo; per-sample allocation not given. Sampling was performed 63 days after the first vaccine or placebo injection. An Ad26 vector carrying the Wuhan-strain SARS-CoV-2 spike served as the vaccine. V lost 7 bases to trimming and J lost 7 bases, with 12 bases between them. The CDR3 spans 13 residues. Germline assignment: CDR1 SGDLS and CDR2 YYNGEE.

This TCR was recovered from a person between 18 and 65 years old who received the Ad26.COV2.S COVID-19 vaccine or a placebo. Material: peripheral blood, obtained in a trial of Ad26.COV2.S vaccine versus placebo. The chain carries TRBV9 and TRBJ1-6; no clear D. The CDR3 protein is CASLHTKNSPLHF. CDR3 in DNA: TGTGCCAGCCTACATACGAAAAATTCACCCCTCCACTTT.